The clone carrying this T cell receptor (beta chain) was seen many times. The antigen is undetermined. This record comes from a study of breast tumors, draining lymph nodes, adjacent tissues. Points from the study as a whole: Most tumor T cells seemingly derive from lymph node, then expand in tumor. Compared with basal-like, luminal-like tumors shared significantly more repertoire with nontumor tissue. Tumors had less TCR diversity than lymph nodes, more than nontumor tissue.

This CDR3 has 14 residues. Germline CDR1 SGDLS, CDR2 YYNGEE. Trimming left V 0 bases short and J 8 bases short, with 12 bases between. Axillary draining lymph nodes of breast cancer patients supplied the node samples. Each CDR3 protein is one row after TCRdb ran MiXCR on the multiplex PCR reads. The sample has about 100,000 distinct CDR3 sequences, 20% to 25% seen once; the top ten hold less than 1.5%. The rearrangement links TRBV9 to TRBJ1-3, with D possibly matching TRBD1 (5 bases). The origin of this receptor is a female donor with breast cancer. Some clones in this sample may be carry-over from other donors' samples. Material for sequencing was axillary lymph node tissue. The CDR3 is CASSVARRGDTIYF. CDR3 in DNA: TGTGCCAGCAGCGTAGCCCGCCGGGGGGACACCATATATTTT.